This TCR beta chain was identified during a study of cytomegalovirus exposure and HLA in healthy donors. General observations from the study: A subsequent analysis found that TCR clusters from the first cohort also tended to co-occur in the 130 or so validation repertoires, with 90% to 95% of cluster scores above 0. The authors listed about 170 TCR beta chains as cytomegalovirus-associated.

The CDR3 runs 15 residues. Germline V gene lookup returns CDR1 SEHNR and CDR2 FQNEAQ (reference sequence). With 1 base clipped from V and 4 bases from J, the junction kept 6 bases outside the gene matches. The protocol was immunoSEQ multiplex PCR, while the TCRdb copy is restricted to in-frame clones and leaves out a portion. This table has roughly 250,000 clones, roughly 89% appearing once. Comment on this clone: Its matching antigen is unknown.

This receptor was taken from a young man in good health and CMV-seronegative. The sequencing input was PBMCs. J is TRBJ2-5 and V is TRBV7-9, with 7 bases matching TRBD1. CDR3 coding DNA: TGTGCCAGCAGCTTAGAGTTTAGGACAGGAGAGACCCAGTACTTC. This encodes CASSLEFRTGETQYF.